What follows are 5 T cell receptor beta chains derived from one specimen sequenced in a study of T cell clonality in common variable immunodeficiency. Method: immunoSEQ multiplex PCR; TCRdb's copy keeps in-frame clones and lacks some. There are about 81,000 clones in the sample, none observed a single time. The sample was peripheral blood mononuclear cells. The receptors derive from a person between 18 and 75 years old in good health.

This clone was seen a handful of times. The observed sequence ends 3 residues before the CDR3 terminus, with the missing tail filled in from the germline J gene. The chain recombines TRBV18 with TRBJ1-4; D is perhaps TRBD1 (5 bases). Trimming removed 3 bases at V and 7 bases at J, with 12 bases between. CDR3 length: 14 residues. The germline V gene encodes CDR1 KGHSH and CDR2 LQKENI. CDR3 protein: CASSPPGRGEKLFF. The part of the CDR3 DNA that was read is TGTGCCAGCTCACCCCCCGGTAGGGGTGAAAAA.

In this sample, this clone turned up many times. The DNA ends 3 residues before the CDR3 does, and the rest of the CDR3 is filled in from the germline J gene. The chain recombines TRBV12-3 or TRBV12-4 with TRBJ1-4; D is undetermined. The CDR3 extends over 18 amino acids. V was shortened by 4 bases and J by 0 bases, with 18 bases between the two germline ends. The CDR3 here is CASSSGRNNVATNEKLFF. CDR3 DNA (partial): TGTGCCAGCAGTTCGGGGAGGAACAATGTTGCAACTAATGAAAAA.

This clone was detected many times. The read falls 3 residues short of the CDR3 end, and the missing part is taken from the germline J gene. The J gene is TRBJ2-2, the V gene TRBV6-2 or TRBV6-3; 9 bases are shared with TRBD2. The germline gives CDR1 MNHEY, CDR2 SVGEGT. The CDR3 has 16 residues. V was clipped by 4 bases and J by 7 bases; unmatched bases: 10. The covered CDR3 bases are TGTGCCAGCAGTTTAAGGCGGGAGGGCCCTTTCGGGGAG. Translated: CASSLRREGPFGE. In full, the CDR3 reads CASSLRREGPFGELFF.

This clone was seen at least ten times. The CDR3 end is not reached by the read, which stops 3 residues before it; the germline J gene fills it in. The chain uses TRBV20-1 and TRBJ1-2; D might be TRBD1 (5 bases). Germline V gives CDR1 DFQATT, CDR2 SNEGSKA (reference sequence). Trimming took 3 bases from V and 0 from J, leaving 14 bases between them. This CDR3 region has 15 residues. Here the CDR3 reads CSARGQTESNYGYTF. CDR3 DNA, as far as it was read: TGCAGTGCTAGGGGCCAGACAGAGTCTAACTATGGC.

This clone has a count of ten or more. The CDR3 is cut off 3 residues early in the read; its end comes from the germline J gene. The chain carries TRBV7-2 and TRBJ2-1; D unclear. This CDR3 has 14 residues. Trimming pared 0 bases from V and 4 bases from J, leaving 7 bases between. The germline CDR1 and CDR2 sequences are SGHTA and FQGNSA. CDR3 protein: CASSLAEPYNEQFF. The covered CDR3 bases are TGTGCCAGCAGCTTAGCTGAGCCGTACAATGAG.